The 22 T cell receptor beta chains below come from one sample, sequenced in a study of control samples from healthy donors and cancer patients. The table came from immunoSEQ multiplex PCR; TCRdb's copy has only in-frame clones and leaves some out. The sample consists of some 200,000 clones, 91% of them appearing once. The sample consisted of blood. Receptors were obtained from a woman under 40 in good health.

The V gene is TRBV6-2 or TRBV6-3, the J gene TRBJ2-1; TRBD2 matches at 8 bases. Germline values: CDR1 MNHEY, CDR2 SVGEGT. Trimming took 6 bases from V and 4 from J; bases not matched to a gene: 5. This CDR3 comprises 14 residues. DNA for the CDR3: TGTGCCAGCAGCCGGGAGGGCGGGTACAATGAGCAGTTCTTC. The encoded protein is CASSREGGYNEQFF.

The sample holds one count of this clone. The chain employs TRBV6-6 and TRBJ1-1; perhaps TRBD1 as D (6 bases). Trimming shortened V by 3 bases and J by 1 base, and 9 bases separated the two germline ends. Germline lookup yields CDR1 MNHNY and CDR2 SVGAGI (reference sequence). The CDR3 has 14 residues. The CDR3 DNA follows: TGTGCCAGCAGTTATGGGGGGGCGAACACTGAAGCTTTCTTT. Residues: CASSYGGANTEAFF.

CDR3 residues: CASRARTSGSYEQYF. In DNA form, the CDR3 reads TGTGCCAGCAGGGCCCGTACTAGCGGGAGCTACGAGCAGTACTTC. The V call is TRBV6-5, the J call TRBJ2-7; 11 bases are a match to TRBD2. The J segment lost 3 bases and the V segment lost 6 bases, leaving 7 bases of the junction unmatched. This CDR3 region has 15 residues. Germline CDR1 is MNHEY and CDR2 is SVGAGI.

There are a few counts of this clone. The chain recombines TRBV7-3 with TRBJ2-1; maybe TRBD2 (7 bases). The CDR3 consists of 13 residues. Trimming took off 4 bases at V and 9 bases at J, with 13 bases between the two ends. Germline V gene sequence: CDR1 SGHTA, CDR2 FQGTGA. The CDR3 DNA reads as TGTGCCAGCAGCTCACAGGGAGGGGGTGAGCAGTTCTTC. Translation gives CASSSQGGGEQFF. Full variable domain (remainder filled in from reference TRBV7-3 and TRBJ2-1): GAGVSQTPSNKVTEKGKYVELRCDPISGHTALYWYRQSLGQGPEFLIYFQGTGAADDSGLPNDRFFAVRPEGSVSTLKIQRTERGDSAVYLCASSSQGGGEQFFGPGTRLTVL.

This clone was picked up one time. This chain connects TRBV2 to TRBJ1-1; D remains unclear. Germline V gene lookup returns CDR1 SNHLY and CDR2 FYNNEI. V was cut by 4 bases and J by 0 bases, with 9 bases left in between. The CDR3 runs to 14 residues. CDR3 nucleotides: TGTGCCAGCAGTGTGAGGTCGCTGAACACTGAAGCTTTCTTT. It yields the protein CASSVRSLNTEAFF.

The chain recombines TRBV2 with TRBJ2-3, with TRBD2 identical over 7 bases. The V and J ends lost 6 bases and 4 bases, in that order; junction bases with no gene match: 7. CDR3 length: 14 residues. CDR1 and CDR2 from the germline V gene are SNHLY and FYNNEI. For the CDR3, the DNA is TGTGCCAGCAGGCGAGCGGGGTTTTCAGATACGCAGTATTTT. As protein: CASRRAGFSDTQYF.

This chain uses TRBV12-3 or TRBV12-4 with TRBJ2-7; D is uncertain. V lost 3 bases, J lost 6 bases, and 6 bases lay in between. The CDR3 covers 11 residues. The CDR3 loop is CASSLSFEQYF. The CDR3, as DNA: TGTGCCAGCAGTTTGAGCTTCGAGCAGTACTTC.

This chain joins TRBV19 and TRBJ2-5; D is undetermined. Germline V lookup: CDR1 LNHDA, CDR2 SQIVND (reference sequence). Trimming removed 4 bases at V and 1 base at J, with 7 bases between. This CDR3 spans 13 amino acids. The CDR3 reads CASSRASQETQYF. The CDR3 region has the DNA TGTGCCAGTAGTAGGGCTTCCCAAGAGACCCAGTACTTC.

The table lists this clone with a count of one. Other DNA sequences in this sample translate to the same CDR3. The rearrangement links TRBV11-2 to TRBJ2-5; D might be TRBD2 (7 bases). CDR1 and CDR2 from the germline V gene are SGHAT and FQNNGV. Trimming stripped 1 base from V and 5 bases from J, with 14 bases between. The CDR3 sequence is 15 residues long. The CDR3 DNA sequence: TGTGCCAGCAGCTTAGTAAGGGGGGGGCGGGAGACCCAGTACTTC. It translates to CASSLVRGGRETQYF.

The chain links TRBV12-3 or TRBV12-4 to TRBJ2-1; 8 bases align to TRBD1. The V and J ends lost 4 bases and 15 bases, in that order; junction bases with no gene match: 5. The CDR3 sequence is 11 residues long. DNA of the CDR3: TGTGCCAGCAGTTACGGCAGGGGGCCGTTCTTC. Translation gives CASSYGRGPFF.

The rearrangement links TRBV5-6 to TRBJ1-5; 9 positions agree with TRBD1. CDR3 size: 14 residues. The J segment lost 5 bases and the V segment lost 3 bases, leaving 3 bases of the junction unmatched. Germline CDR1 reads SGHDT; CDR2 reads YYEEEE. As DNA, the CDR3 is TGTGCCAGCAGCTCGGGACAGGGCGATCAGCCCCAGCATTTT. Protein product: CASSSGQGDQPQHF.

This clone was counted once. This chain connects TRBV7-3 to TRBJ1-1; TRBD1 matches 9 bases. V lost 6 bases to trimming and J lost 0 bases; unmatched junction nucleotides: 5. The CDR3 contains 15 residues. Germline V gene sequence: CDR1 SGHTA, CDR2 FQGTGA. CDR3 sequence (DNA): TGTGCCAGCAGTCCACAGGGGGCCATGAACACTGAAGCTTTCTTT. Translating it yields CASSPQGAMNTEAFF.

The chain uses TRBV24-1 and TRBJ1-5; no firm D call. The CDR3 covers 18 residues. The germline V gene has CDR1 KGHDR and CDR2 SFDVKD. Trimming cost V 6 bases and J 0 bases, with 20 bases left between them. The CDR3 sequence: CATSPQEGGPYSNQPQHF. For the CDR3, the DNA is TGTGCCACCAGTCCCCAGGAGGGAGGACCTTATAGCAATCAGCCCCAGCATTTT.

The CDR3 nucleotides are TGTGCCAGCAGCTCCACCGGGACAGGAAACTATGGCTACACCTTC. Protein sequence: CASSSTGTGNYGYTF. The V and J genes are TRBV7-9 and TRBJ1-2; 8 nucleotides align to TRBD1. Trimming took 4 bases from V and 2 from J; bases not matched to a gene: 6. The length of the CDR3 is 15 residues. Per the germline V gene, CDR1 is SEHNR and CDR2 is FQNEAQ (reference sequence).

V is TRBV11-2 and J is TRBJ2-7; 11 bases map to TRBD1. Germline V gene sequence: CDR1 SGHAT, CDR2 FQNNGV. The trim removed 5 bases at V and 3 bases at J, leaving 3 bases unmatched. The CDR3 consists of 14 residues. CDR3 in amino acids: CASSAGTGGYEQYF. The CDR3 DNA reads as TGTGCCAGCAGCGCCGGGACAGGGGGCTACGAGCAGTACTTC.

This clone was seen only once. This rearrangement joins TRBV6-1 to TRBJ2-3; TRBD2 matches 10 bases. Germline loops: CDR1 MNHNS, CDR2 SASEGT. V shed 2 bases, J shed 4 bases, and the junction held 6 bases outside the gene matches. CDR3 size: 16 residues. CDR3 bases: TGTGCCAGCAGTGAATTTAGCGGGGGGCCCCCAGATACGCAGTATTTT. It is translated as CASSEFSGGPPDTQYF.

This clone was found a few times. In the same sample, other DNA sequences code for this CDR3. The J gene is TRBJ2-7, the V gene TRBV5-1, with 14 nucleotides matching TRBD2. J lost 1 base, V lost 4 bases, and 4 bases had no gene match. The CDR3 consists of 16 residues. CDR1 and CDR2 from the germline V gene are SGHRS and YFSETQ. CDR3 nucleotides: TGCGCCAGCAGCCGGGGACTAGCGGGAGAATCCTACGAGCAGTACTTC. Translating it yields CASSRGLAGESYEQYF.

V usage is TRBV27 and J usage is TRBJ2-1; D may be TRBD2 (5 bases). Trimming took off 8 bases at V and 4 bases at J, with 15 bases between the two ends. This CDR3 has 14 amino acids. Germline-derived CDR1 and CDR2 are MNHEY and SMNVEV (reference sequence). Here the CDR3 DNA reads TGTGCCAGCGGCGGGCAGAGAATATACAATGAGCAGTTCTTC. It is translated as CASGGQRIYNEQFF.

The chain couples TRBV19 to TRBJ1-2; 7 bases fit TRBD1. The trim removed 5 bases at V and 1 base at J, leaving 10 bases unmatched. Germline CDR1 reads LNHDA; CDR2 reads SQIVND (reference sequence). The CDR3 has 16 residues. CDR3 amino acids: CASSSRTGPLNYGYTF. CDR3 sequence (DNA): TGTGCCAGTAGTTCCCGGACAGGACCACTTAACTATGGCTACACCTTC. Full variable domain (outside the CDR3, taken from reference TRBV19 and TRBJ1-2): DGGITQSPKYLFRKEGQNVTLSCEQNLNHDAMYWYRQDPGQGLRLIYYSQIVNDFQKGDIAEGYSVSREKKESFPLTVTSAQKNPTAFYLCASSSRTGPLNYGYTFGSGTRLTVV.

This sequence joins TRBV6-4 and TRBJ2-1; D ambiguous. The CDR3 consists of 13 residues. CDR1 is MRHNA and CDR2 is SNTAGT in the germline V gene. V was pared by 0 bases and J by 7 bases, with 7 bases between. DNA for the CDR3: TGTGCCAGCAGTGACTCGGTAGAGAATGAGCAGTTCTTC. Translating it yields CASSDSVENEQFF.

The genes are TRBV6-4 and TRBJ1-4; 7 nucleotides match TRBD1. The CDR3 has 15 residues. Germline CDR1 is MRHNA and CDR2 is SNTAGT. The V and J ends lost 6 bases and 0 bases, in that order; junction bases with no gene match: 4. The CDR3 reads CASSPGTATNEKLFF. CDR3 in DNA: TGTGCCAGCAGCCCCGGGACAGCAACTAATGAAAAACTGTTTTTT.

The V and J genes are TRBV10-1 and TRBJ2-1; 8 nucleotides line up with TRBD2. The V gene end was trimmed by 2 bases and the J gene end by 0 bases; junction bases not matched to a gene: 6. CDR3 length: 17 residues. Looked up from germline, CDR1 is WNHNN and CDR2 is SYGVQD (reference sequence). The CDR3 protein is CASSEEIAGTSYNEQFF. In DNA, the CDR3 is TGCGCCAGCAGTGAGGAAATAGCGGGAACCTCCTACAATGAGCAGTTCTTC.